The sequence of this T cell receptor beta chain was determined in a study of Ad26.COV2.S vaccination and SARS-CoV-2 variants. Turning to the study itself: Vaccine-arm donor from the placebo-controlled COV1001 Ad26.COV2.S trial.

TCRdb's copy holds only in-frame clones and misses some; the assay was immunoSEQ multiplex PCR. The repertoire holds hundreds of thousands of clones, more than 75% seen once, with roughly 3.1% in the top ten. Germline CDR1 reads SGHVS; CDR2 reads FNYEAQ. Trimming cost V 2 bases and J 0 bases; bases outside gene matches: 9. The length of the CDR3 is 18 residues. Sample treatment: approximately 18 received Ad26.COV2.S at low or high dose, single or two shots; five or six received placebo; per-sample allocation not given. At day 63 after the first vaccine or placebo injection, samples were drawn. As its vector, the vaccine had Ad26, which expressed Wuhan-strain SARS-CoV-2 spike.

The V and J genes are TRBV7-6 and TRBJ2-1, with 8 bases identical to TRBD2. The sequencing here drew on peripheral blood, taken in a trial of Ad26.COV2.S vaccine versus placebo. This receptor was taken from a person aged 18-60 years who received the Ad26.COV2.S COVID-19 vaccine or a placebo. CDR3 nucleotides: TGTGCCAGCAGCTTAAATGGCGGGGGGCTTTTCTCCTACAATGAGCAGTTCTTC. Protein product: CASSLNGGGLFSYNEQFF.